Following are 14 T cell receptor beta chains from one sample sequenced in a study of blood T cell repertoires in COVID-19. Using immunoSEQ multiplex PCR, the repertoire was profiled, and TCRdb retains in-frame clones only, with some absent. The sample holds about 360,000 clones, around 90% seen once. Sequencing was carried out using peripheral blood. The origin of the receptors is a human donor in a cohort sampled during active COVID-19.

The rearrangement links TRBV2 to TRBJ2-1; 9 bases fit TRBD2. Germline V lookup: CDR1 SNHLY, CDR2 FYNNEI. This CDR3 comprises 14 residues. With V trimmed by 8 bases and J by 4 bases, 6 bases remained unmatched. The CDR3 sequence is CASAGGAPYNEQFF. As DNA, the CDR3 is TGTGCCAGCGCGGGAGGGGCCCCTTACAATGAGCAGTTCTTC.

This clone was seen only once. V and J are TRBV21-1 and TRBJ1-2. TRBV21-1 is a known pseudogene. CDR3 length equals 14 residues. In nucleotides, the CDR3 is TGTGCCAGCAGCAAAGGCGTCTTAAAGTATGGCTACACCTTC. Translated: CASSKGVLKYGYTF.

This sequence joins TRBV7-2 and TRBJ2-1; maybe TRBD1 (5 bases). Between the trimmed V and J ends, which lost 3 bases and 4 bases, there was a span of 10 bases. The germline gives CDR1 SGHTA, CDR2 FQGNSA. This CDR3 is 14 amino acids long. Written as DNA, the CDR3 is TGTGCCAGCAGCTTGGGGCTAGAATACAATGAGCAGTTCTTC. The encoded protein is CASSLGLEYNEQFF.

The chain links TRBV10-3 to TRBJ2-5; possible D gene TRBD2, 5 bases. The CDR3 is 13 residues long. CDR1 is ENHRY and CDR2 is SYGVKD in the germline V gene. V lost 6 bases and J lost 5, with 13 bases in between. The CDR3 sequence is CAIRSPPGETQYF. Written as DNA, the CDR3 is TGTGCCATCAGATCACCGCCGGGGGAGACCCAGTACTTC.

The CDR3 bases are TGTGCCAGCAGGCAGGGGGCTTCCGAGCAGTACTTC. Protein product: CASRQGASEQYF. The V and J genes are TRBV12-3 or TRBV12-4 and TRBJ2-7; 8 positions match TRBD1. J was trimmed by 6 bases and V by 6 bases; bases with no gene match: 4. This CDR3 comprises 12 residues.

The V gene is TRBV27, the J gene TRBJ2-7; D uncertain. The V end lost 2 bases, the J end lost 5 bases, and 13 bases lay between the germline ends. The CDR3 consists of 14 residues. Germline V CDR1 and CDR2: MNHEY, SMNVEV (reference sequence). CDR3 in amino acids: CASSLARKPHEQYF. Written as DNA, the CDR3 is TGTGCCAGCAGTTTAGCTAGGAAACCCCACGAGCAGTACTTC.

The rearrangement joins TRBV6-2 or TRBV6-3 to TRBJ1-4, with a possible D match to TRBD1 (5 bases). With 4 bases removed from V and 7 bases from J, the gap between germline ends came to 10 bases. Germline V gene lookup returns CDR1 MNHEY and CDR2 SVGEGT. The CDR3 totals 13 residues. The CDR3 DNA sequence: TGTGCCAGCAGTTCTGTGGGGCGTGAAAAACTGTTTTTT. Translated, it gives CASSSVGREKLFF.

This chain uses TRBV11-2 with TRBJ1-2; D gene ambiguous. Between the trimmed V and J ends, which lost 1 base and 4 bases, there was a span of 16 bases. Germline loops: CDR1 SGHAT, CDR2 FQNNGV. This CDR3 is built from 16 residues. CDR3 nucleotides: TGTGCCAGCAGCTTAGGTACCAGTTCGGCGGTCTATGGCTACACCTTC. Protein product: CASSLGTSSAVYGYTF.

The chain employs TRBV19 and TRBJ1-6, with 8 bases fitting TRBD1. V gave up 3 bases and J gave up 10 bases; unmatched junction bases: 11. Germline CDR1 LNHDA, CDR2 SQIVND (reference sequence). The CDR3 has 16 residues. The CDR3 sequence is CASSISAGGLGSPLHF. For the CDR3, the DNA is TGTGCCAGTAGTATCTCAGCAGGGGGCTTAGGGTCACCCCTCCACTTT.

The chain links TRBV5-4 to TRBJ1-2, with D perhaps TRBD1 (5 bases). From germline, CDR1 is SGHNT and CDR2 YYREEE (reference sequence). Trimming removed 1 base at V and 5 bases at J, with 12 bases between. The CDR3 is 14 amino acids. In DNA form, the CDR3 reads TGTGCCAGCAGCTTGCAGGCAGGGCCATATGGCTACACCTTC. This gives the protein CASSLQAGPYGYTF.

The chain links TRBV11-1 to TRBJ2-1; D is unresolved. Per germline, CDR1 SGHAT and CDR2 FQDESV (reference sequence). CDR3 length: 15 residues. Trimming cost V 3 bases and J 6 bases, with 15 bases left between them. CDR3 loop: CASSLWLENSNEQFF. The CDR3 DNA follows: TGTGCCAGCAGCTTGTGGCTAGAGAATTCCAATGAGCAGTTCTTC.

This clone was detected a few times. V gene TRBV5-1 combines with J gene TRBJ1-2, with D tentatively TRBD1 (6 bases). Trimming stripped 3 bases from V and 4 bases from J, with 10 bases between. The germline V gene encodes CDR1 SGHRS and CDR2 YFSETQ. This CDR3 comprises 13 residues. The CDR3 spells CASSSGVGYGYTF. The CDR3 DNA sequence: TGCGCCAGCAGCTCAGGGGTGGGCTATGGCTACACCTTC. The variable domain in full, completed from reference TRBV5-1 and TRBJ1-2, reads KAGVTQTPRYLIKTRGQQVTLSCSPISGHRSVSWYQQTPGQGLQFLFEYFSETQRNKGNFPGRFSGRQFSNSRSEMNVSTLELGDSALYLCASSSGVGYGYTFGSGTRLTVV.

This clone was picked up a small number of times. The same CDR3 can be traced to other DNA sequences in this sample. The chain joins TRBV25-1 to TRBJ1-5, with D tentatively TRBD1 (6 bases). Germline CDR1 and CDR2: MGHDK and SYGVNS. The length of the CDR3 is 13 residues. With 6 bases removed from V and 2 bases from J, the gap between germline ends came to 8 bases. CDR3 nucleotide sequence: TGTGCCAGCAGCCGACAGGGCAATCAGCCCCAGCATTTT. Translated, it gives CASSRQGNQPQHF.

The table lists this clone with a few counts. The rearrangement joins TRBV6-2 or TRBV6-3 to TRBJ1-2, with 12 bases fitting TRBD1. This CDR3 region has 15 residues. V lost 6 bases, J lost 6 bases, and 8 bases stayed unmatched. Per germline, CDR1 MNHEY and CDR2 SVGEGT. The CDR3 DNA is TGTGCCAGCAGCCCTCCGGGACAGGGGGCCCATGGCTACACCTTC. It yields the protein CASSPPGQGAHGYTF.